These 24 T cell receptor beta chains originate from one sample sequenced in a study of T cells in Graves' hyperthyroidism and ophthalmopathy. The CDR3 regions of TCR beta were amplified from RNA transcripts. The HTBI primer set was used in a first-round RT-PCR of the TCR CDR3. From the multiplex PCR reads, TCRdb called clonotypes with MiXCR, one entry per CDR3 protein. There are some 570,000 distinct CDR3 sequences in the sample; 14% occur only once, and roughly 7% lies in the top ten. The specimen was blood. These receptor sequences come from a young woman with Graves' ophthalmopathy.

CDR3 bases: TGTGCCAGTGCCGGGACAGGGGTCTACGAGCAGTACTTC. Translating it yields CASAGTGVYEQYF. The chain uses TRBV19 and TRBJ2-7; 10 nucleotides match TRBD1. Germline V gives CDR1 LNHDA, CDR2 SQIVND (reference sequence). The CDR3 is 13 amino acids. V gave up 8 bases and J gave up 3 bases; unmatched junction bases: 4.

In its sample, this clonotype was seen many times. The V call is TRBV18, the J call TRBJ2-4; D call uncertain. Germline CDR1 is KGHSH and CDR2 is LQKENI. The CDR3 consists of 16 residues. Trimming removed 0 bases from V and 0 bases from J, with 9 bases in between. CDR3 amino acids: CASSPPQPLAKNIQYF. Here the CDR3 DNA reads TGTGCCAGCTCACCACCACAGCCTCTAGCCAAAAACATTCAGTACTTC. The full variable domain, in which reference TRBV18 and TRBJ2-4 provide the parts outside the CDR3, is NAGVMQNPRHLVRRRGQEARLRCSPMKGHSHVYWYRQLPEEGLKFMVYLQKENIIDESGMPKERFSAEFPKEGPSILRIQQVVRGDSAAYFCASSPPQPLAKNIQYFGAGTRLSVL.

The V and J genes are TRBV6-1 and TRBJ1-4, with 7 bases that match TRBD1. This CDR3 is 16 amino acids long. Germline trimming cut 6 bases from V and 0 bases from J; bases unmatched to any gene: 7. Germline CDR1 MNHNS, CDR2 SASEGT. The CDR3: CASRKWDRPTNEKLFF. CDR3 DNA: TGTGCCAGCAGGAAATGGGACAGACCAACTAATGAAAAACTGTTTTTT.

This clonotype was seen many times. The rearrangement joins TRBV12-3 or TRBV12-4 to TRBJ1-5; D not certain. Trimming shortened V by 5 bases and J by 4 bases, and 9 bases separated the two germline ends. The CDR3 has 13 amino acids. The CDR3 reads CASSILGNQPQHF. The CDR3 region has the DNA TGTGCCAGCAGTATACTGGGGAATCAGCCCCAGCATTTT.

In this sample, this clonotype turned up a few times. The chain is built from TRBV29-1 and TRBJ2-2; 8 bases match TRBD1. There are 15 residues in the CDR3. The V gene's germline CDR1 is SQVTM and CDR2 ANQGSEA. Losses at the gene ends were 0 bases for V and 5 bases for J; bases not matched to a gene: 5. Here the CDR3 DNA reads TGCAGCGTTGAAGATCCGGGACAGGCGACCGGGGAGCTGTTTTTT. It specifies CSVEDPGQATGELFF.

The chain recombines TRBV12-3 or TRBV12-4 with TRBJ1-2; tentative D call: TRBD1 (5 bases). V gave up 4 bases and J gave up 8 bases, with 20 bases separating them. The CDR3 covers 15 residues. The CDR3 DNA follows: TGTGCCAGCAGTTGGACCCGGGACTGGGCGGGAGGCTACACCTTC. This codes for CASSWTRDWAGGYTF.

The rearrangement links TRBV19 to TRBJ1-1; D gene unclear. V was shortened by 3 bases and J by 8 bases, with 7 bases between the two germline ends. From germline, CDR1 is LNHDA and CDR2 SQIVND (reference sequence). The CDR3 loop spans 11 amino acids. The CDR3 nucleotides are TGTGCCAGTAGTATTTCGGAAGAAGCTTTCTTT. It is translated as CASSISEEAFF. The whole variable domain, remainder taken from reference TRBV19 and TRBJ1-1, is DGGITQSPKYLFRKEGQNVTLSCEQNLNHDAMYWYRQDPGQGLRLIYYSQIVNDFQKGDIAEGYSVSREKKESFPLTVTSAQKNPTAFYLCASSISEEAFFGQGTRLTVV.

This clonotype was observed at least ten times. The V call is TRBV14, the J call TRBJ2-2; D uncertain. Between the trimmed V and J ends, which lost 1 base and 4 bases, there was a span of 13 bases. The CDR3 contains 16 residues. The germline gives CDR1 SGHDN, CDR2 FVKESK. The CDR3 region is CASSQADLYPTGELFF. Written as DNA, the CDR3 is TGTGCCAGCAGCCAAGCCGATCTATACCCCACCGGGGAGCTGTTTTTT.

This clonotype was seen a handful of times. A read error may explain this, as a much larger clone is one base away. The genes are TRBV6-1 and TRBJ2-7, with D possibly being TRBD2 (5 bases). CDR1 is MNHNS, CDR2 SASEGT, per germline. This CDR3 contains 12 residues. The CDR3 nucleotides are TGTGCCGGCAGCCTACTAGACTACGAGCAGTACTTC. This encodes CAGSLLDYEQYF.

This clonotype was seen more than once but under ten times. The V call is TRBV10-3, the J call TRBJ2-3, with D unclear. The length of the CDR3 is 14 residues. Trimming took off 2 bases at V and 4 bases at J, with 10 bases between the two ends. Germline CDR1 is ENHRY and CDR2 is SYGVKD. The CDR3 sequence is CAISEAAFSDTQYF. CDR3 bases: TGTGCCATCAGTGAGGCGGCTTTCTCAGATACGCAGTATTTT.

This chain uses TRBV4-3 with TRBJ2-2, with D possibly matching TRBD2 (5 bases). The V gene's germline CDR1 is LGHNA and CDR2 YSLEER. Trimming pared 0 bases from V and 3 bases from J, leaving 8 bases between. This CDR3 spans 15 amino acids. The CDR3 loop reads CASSQERGDTGELFF. CDR3 nucleotides: TGCGCCAGCAGCCAAGAACGGGGAGACACCGGGGAGCTGTTTTTT.

This clonotype came up a few times. The chain recombines TRBV7-6 with TRBJ2-2; 12 bases are shared with TRBD1. The CDR3 length is 18 residues. CDR1 is SGHVS and CDR2 is FNYEAQ in the germline V gene. J lost 4 bases, V lost 0 bases, and 6 bases had no gene match. DNA of the CDR3: TGTGCCAGCAGCTTAGCCTCCGGGACAGGGGGCGTCACCGGGGAGCTGTTTTTT. Residues: CASSLASGTGGVTGELFF.

This clonotype was picked up a small number of times. The chain carries TRBV3-1 and TRBJ2-4, with 7 bases fitting TRBD2. The CDR3 loop spans 18 amino acids. Germline V gene sequence: CDR1 LGHDT, CDR2 YNNKEL (reference sequence). Trimming took 0 bases from V and 0 from J; bases not matched to a gene: 8. CDR3 sequence: CASSQDRAGELAKNIQYF. CDR3 DNA sequence: TGTGCCAGCAGCCAAGATCGTGCGGGGGAACTAGCCAAAAACATTCAGTACTTC.

This clonotype came up a few times. Given a much more abundant clone one base away, this may be a read error. The V gene is TRBV7-8, the J gene TRBJ2-3; maybe TRBD2 (5 bases). Trimming cost V 7 bases and J 3 bases, with 14 bases left between them. This CDR3 comprises 14 residues. Looked up from germline, CDR1 is SGHVS and CDR2 is FQNEAQ. DNA for the CDR3: TGTGCCAGCACCCCCTTGGAGGCAACAGATACGCAGTATTTT. Its translation: CASTPLEATDTQYF.

This clonotype appeared many times. The genes are TRBV24-1 and TRBJ2-5, with 9 bases aligning to TRBD1. V lost 3 bases, J lost 5 bases, and 9 bases stayed unmatched. CDR1 is KGHDR and CDR2 is SFDVKD in the germline V gene. This CDR3 contains 16 residues. CDR3 nucleotide sequence: TGTGCCACCAGTGATCGCCTCGGGACAGGGTCCGAGACCCAGTACTTC. Its protein is CATSDRLGTGSETQYF.

The table lists this clonotype with a few counts. The J gene is TRBJ1-1, the V gene TRBV5-6; D remains ambiguous. Germline values: CDR1 SGHDT, CDR2 YYEEEE. V lost 3 bases and J lost 5, with 17 bases in between. The length of the CDR3 is 15 residues. CDR3: CASSSPGPSGTEAFF. In DNA form, the CDR3 reads TGTGCCAGCAGCTCCCCCGGGCCCTCCGGGACTGAAGCTTTCTTT.

This clonotype has only a few counts. V and J are TRBV9 and TRBJ1-2; TRBD1 aligns across 11 bases. Germline CDR1 and CDR2: SGDLS and YYNGEE. The CDR3 runs to 15 residues. The ends lost 2 bases at V and 5 bases at J; junction bases unmatched: 5. This chain's CDR3 is CASSVGTGGGYGYTF. For the CDR3, the DNA is TGTGCCAGCAGCGTCGGGACAGGGGGAGGATATGGCTACACCTTC.

The chain carries TRBV7-9 and TRBJ2-7; 10 nucleotides agree with TRBD2. The V and J ends lost 5 bases and 1 base, in that order; junction bases with no gene match: 5. Germline loops: CDR1 SEHNR, CDR2 FQNEAQ (reference sequence). This CDR3 comprises 15 residues. The CDR3 spells CASSPLAGISYEQYF. The DNA of the CDR3 is TGTGCCAGCAGCCCACTAGCGGGGATATCCTACGAGCAGTACTTC.

This clonotype has at least ten counts. Written as DNA, the CDR3 is TGTGCCAGCAGTTTCACGGGACAGGGGGGGTTCGAGCAGTACTTC. It is translated as CASSFTGQGGFEQYF. The V and J genes are TRBV28 and TRBJ2-7, with TRBD1 matching over 11 bases. The CDR3 contains 15 residues. Germline V gene lookup returns CDR1 MDHEN and CDR2 SYDVKM. V trimming: 3 bases; J trimming: 6 bases; junction bases outside the gene matches: 7.

This clonotype was recorded a few times. V gene TRBV5-1 combines with J gene TRBJ2-2; no reliable D call. Trimming stripped 4 bases from V and 2 bases from J, with 15 bases between. Germline-derived CDR1 and CDR2 are SGHRS and YFSETQ. The CDR3 runs to 16 residues. CDR3 DNA: TGCGCCAGCAGCACGGGCCCGATCCATAACACCGGGGAGCTGTTTTTT. Translation gives CASSTGPIHNTGELFF.

This clonotype came up many times. The CDR3 bases are TGTGCCAGCAGCCAGACCCCAGGGGCTAGCTACAATGAGCAGTTCTTC. Amino acid sequence: CASSQTPGASYNEQFF. The genes are TRBV11-2 and TRBJ2-1; maybe TRBD1 (6 bases). Germline V gene sequence: CDR1 SGHAT, CDR2 FQNNGV. CDR3 length: 16 amino acids. V was clipped by 5 bases and J by 3 bases, with 17 bases between them.

This clonotype was seen a few times. This chain links TRBV5-4 with TRBJ2-7, with TRBD1 matching over 8 bases. Germline CDR1 is SGHNT and CDR2 is YYREEE (reference sequence). J lost 0 bases, V lost 4 bases, and 9 bases had no gene match. The CDR3 runs 16 residues. Written as DNA, the CDR3 is TGTGCCAGCAGCCCCGACAGGGGCGCGAGCTCCTACGAGCAGTACTTC. Its protein product is CASSPDRGASSYEQYF.

This clonotype was picked up many times. The chain combines TRBV7-2 with TRBJ2-1; TRBD2 aligns across 11 bases. V trimming: 5 bases; J trimming: 10 bases; junction bases outside the gene matches: 10. The CDR3 runs to 15 residues. CDR1 and CDR2 (germline): SGHTA, FQGNSA. CDR3 sequence (DNA): TGTGCCAGCAGCCCCCCCGGGACTAGCGGTGGCGAGCAGTTCTTC. It encodes CASSPPGTSGGEQFF.

The chain couples TRBV4-1 to TRBJ2-3; 15 bases align to TRBD2. The CDR3 runs to 18 residues. The trim removed 2 bases at V and 7 bases at J, leaving 10 bases unmatched. Germline assignment: CDR1 MGHRA and CDR2 YSYEKL. CDR3 protein: CASSQHARTSGRDYTQYF. CDR3 DNA sequence: TGCGCCAGCAGCCAACATGCCAGGACTAGCGGGAGGGATTATACGCAGTATTTT.